This TCR beta chain was documented in a study of a mutant IDH1 vaccine in newly diagnosed glioma. For this clone: Antigen specificity is unknown.

With 0 bases removed from V and 1 base from J, the gap between germline ends came to 9 bases. CDR3 length equals 15 residues. Germline CDR1 is MNHEY and CDR2 is SVGAGI. Time point here: week 47, end of study. With topical imiquimod, each dose of the vaccine consisted of 300 ug of mutant IDH1 20-mer peptide. Clones were read by immunoSEQ multiplex PCR, and TCRdb kept only the in-frame ones, dropping some. In the table there are tens of thousands of clones, approximately 82% of which are singletons. The clonotype was recovered from a man aged 18 to 30 with glioma. Some clones in this sample may be carry-over from other donors' samples. Sequencing was performed on PBMCs, taken from a glioma patient whose treatment included an IDH1 peptide vaccine. The rearrangement joins TRBV6-5 to TRBJ1-2; D may be TRBD1 (5 bases). CDR3 sequence reads: CASSYSNGGNYGYTF. CDR3 nucleotides: TGTGCCAGCAGTTACTCGAACGGGGGTAACTATGGCTACACCTTC.